These 6 T cell receptor beta chains were sequenced from one sample in a study of cytomegalovirus exposure and HLA in healthy donors. PCR used 60 Vbeta primers and 13 Jbeta primers. Using immunoSEQ multiplex PCR, the repertoire was profiled, and TCRdb retains in-frame clones only, with some absent. The sample records roughly 230,000 clones, around nine tenths being singletons. The sequenced material came from PBMCs. The receptors shown here come from a girl aged 2-10 years in good health and CMV-seronegative.

V and J are TRBV6-6 and TRBJ2-5; 12 positions agree with TRBD1. The V segment lost 4 bases and the J segment 2 bases; nucleotides outside the gene matches: 2. The CDR3 loop spans 15 amino acids. Germline V CDR1 and CDR2: MNHNY, SVGAGI (reference sequence). Here the CDR3 DNA reads TGTGCCAGCAGTTCGGGACAGGGGGCTCAAGAGACCCAGTACTTC. This encodes CASSSGQGAQETQYF.

The chain recombines TRBV6-1 with TRBJ2-1; D possibly corresponds to TRBD2 (5 bases). V lost 6 bases and J lost 0, with 12 bases in between. This CDR3 is built from 15 residues. CDR1 is MNHNS and CDR2 is SASEGT in the germline V gene. Here the CDR3 reads CASSTSSSSYNEQFF. The DNA of the CDR3 is TGTGCCAGCAGCACTTCTAGCAGCTCCTACAATGAGCAGTTCTTC.

This clone was detected only once. V is TRBV6-5 and J is TRBJ1-2; the match to TRBD1 covers 7 bases. The germline gives CDR1 MNHEY, CDR2 SVGAGI. This CDR3 is built from 14 residues. Trimming took 5 bases from V and 5 from J; bases not matched to a gene: 8. The CDR3 loop reads CASSTGTELYGYTF. The CDR3 DNA follows: TGTGCCAGCAGTACCGGGACAGAGCTTTATGGCTACACCTTC.

This clone appeared once. The genes are TRBV6-6 and TRBJ1-5, with D unresolved. The germline V and J ends were trimmed by 2 bases and 0 bases, with 8 bases remaining between them. Germline V gene lookup returns CDR1 MNHNY and CDR2 SVGAGI (reference sequence). The CDR3 has 15 residues. The CDR3 spells CASSYGLNSNQPQHF. In nucleotides, the CDR3 is TGTGCCAGCAGTTACGGCCTTAATAGCAATCAGCCCCAGCATTTT.

V is TRBV10-2 and J is TRBJ2-7; the match to TRBD1 covers 9 bases. The V gene end was trimmed by 6 bases and the J gene end by 0 bases; junction bases not matched to a gene: 9. The germline V gene has CDR1 WSHSY and CDR2 SAAADI. The CDR3 covers 16 residues. The CDR3 loop is CASSGIGTGISYEQYF. CDR3 nucleotide sequence: TGCGCCAGCAGCGGGATAGGGACAGGGATCTCCTACGAGCAGTACTTC.

V and J are TRBV6-4 and TRBJ1-1, with TRBD1 matching 7 bases. CDR1 and CDR2 (germline): MRHNA, SNTAGT. CDR3 length: 13 amino acids. The ends lost 3 bases at V and 6 bases at J; junction bases unmatched: 4. CDR3 bases: TGTGCCAGCAGTGAAACGACAGGGTCTGAAGCTTTCTTT. Protein sequence: CASSETTGSEAFF.